This record concerns one T cell receptor beta chain sequence. The data derive from a study of T cell changes during pregnancy in multiple sclerosis. Using immunoSEQ multiplex PCR, the repertoire was profiled, and TCRdb retains in-frame clones only, with some absent. Among about 31,000 clones, about 93% were seen once, and the ten largest hold 0.35% to 0.5%. Deletions cut 2 bases from V and 1 base from J, with 9 bases between. The germline CDR1 and CDR2 sequences are SGHRS and YFSETQ. The CDR3 has 14 amino acids. The material sequenced was CD4+ T cells from peripheral blood mononuclear cells, taken in the second trimester of pregnancy. The chain combines TRBV5-1 with TRBJ1-1; possible D gene TRBD1, 6 bases. This clonotype was obtained from a female donor with multiple sclerosis, enrolled in a pregnancy study. The CDR3 coding sequence is TGCGCCAGCAGCTTTCAACAGGGGAACACTGAAGCTTTCTTT. The encoded protein is CASSFQQGNTEAFF.